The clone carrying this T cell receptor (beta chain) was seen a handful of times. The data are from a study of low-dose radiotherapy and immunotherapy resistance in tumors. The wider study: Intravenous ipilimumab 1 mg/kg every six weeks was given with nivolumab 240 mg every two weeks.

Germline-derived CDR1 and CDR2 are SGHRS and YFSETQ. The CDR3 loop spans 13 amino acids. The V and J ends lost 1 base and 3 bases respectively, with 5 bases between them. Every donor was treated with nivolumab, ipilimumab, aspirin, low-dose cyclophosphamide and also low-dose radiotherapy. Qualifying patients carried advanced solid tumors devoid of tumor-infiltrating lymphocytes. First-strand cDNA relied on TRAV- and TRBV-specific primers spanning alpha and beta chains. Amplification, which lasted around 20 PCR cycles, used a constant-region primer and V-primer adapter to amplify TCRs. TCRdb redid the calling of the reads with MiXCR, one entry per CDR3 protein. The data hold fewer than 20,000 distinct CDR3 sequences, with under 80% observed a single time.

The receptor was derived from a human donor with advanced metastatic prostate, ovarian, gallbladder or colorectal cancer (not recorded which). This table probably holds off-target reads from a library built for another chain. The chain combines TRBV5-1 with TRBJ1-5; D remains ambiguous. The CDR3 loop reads CASSLTFNQPQHF. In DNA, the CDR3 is TGCGCCAGCAGCTTGACTTTCAATCAGCCCCAGCATTTT.